This entry concerns a single T cell receptor beta chain. No antigen is known for it. The data were taken from a study of shared clonotypes between healthy human individuals. Study observations and caveats: Collection of samples was limited to blood; tissue repertoires likely differ.

Trimming stripped 4 bases from V and 7 bases from J, with 13 bases between. This CDR3 is built from 14 residues. CDR1 SGHVS and CDR2 FNYEAQ come from the germline V gene. Unsorted PBMC DNA was sequenced on ten immunoSEQ deep assay plates. Data came from immunoSEQ multiplex PCR; TCRdb stores just in-frame clones and leaves some out. The sample consists of hundreds of thousands of clones, 76% of them appearing once. This receptor was obtained from a woman in her 40s in good health. Some clones in this sample may be carry-over from other donors' samples. This rearrangement joins TRBV7-6 to TRBJ1-4; D not certain. Material: PBMCs. The chain's CDR3 is CASSSRPGGEKLFF. CDR3 coding DNA: TGTGCCAGCAGCTCCCGTCCTGGCGGTGAAAAACTGTTTTTT.